A single sample is the source of the 2 T cell receptor beta chains below, sequenced in a study of shared clonotypes between healthy human individuals. CD45RO negativity and positive selection for CCR7 defined naive CD8 cells, a population that excluded terminally differentiated effector memory CD45RA+ cells. Clones were sequenced by immunoSEQ multiplex PCR, and TCRdb holds only the in-frame ones, with some missing. The sample includes fewer than 1 million clones, 96% seen only once; the top ten take under 0.25%. Sequencing was carried out using naive CD8+ T cells sorted from blood. The receptors were sampled from a man aged 25 to 40 in good health.

The V gene is TRBV7-9, the J gene TRBJ1-2, with 7 bases identical to TRBD1. Germline trimming cut 8 bases from V and 4 bases from J; bases unmatched to any gene: 16. The germline V gene encodes CDR1 SEHNR and CDR2 FQNEAQ (reference sequence). This CDR3 is 16 amino acids long. The CDR3 bases are TGTGCCAGCCACACAATGAAACAGGGGATGCGCTATGGCTACACCTTC. It encodes CASHTMKQGMRYGYTF.

The chain couples TRBV9 to TRBJ1-3; D gene unclear. The V and J ends lost 3 bases and 0 bases respectively, with 7 bases between them. The CDR3 extends over 14 amino acids. Germline assignment: CDR1 SGDLS and CDR2 YYNGEE. The CDR3 DNA follows: TGTGCCAGCAGCGCCGGAAACTCTGGAAACACCATATATTTT. Translated: CASSAGNSGNTIYF.